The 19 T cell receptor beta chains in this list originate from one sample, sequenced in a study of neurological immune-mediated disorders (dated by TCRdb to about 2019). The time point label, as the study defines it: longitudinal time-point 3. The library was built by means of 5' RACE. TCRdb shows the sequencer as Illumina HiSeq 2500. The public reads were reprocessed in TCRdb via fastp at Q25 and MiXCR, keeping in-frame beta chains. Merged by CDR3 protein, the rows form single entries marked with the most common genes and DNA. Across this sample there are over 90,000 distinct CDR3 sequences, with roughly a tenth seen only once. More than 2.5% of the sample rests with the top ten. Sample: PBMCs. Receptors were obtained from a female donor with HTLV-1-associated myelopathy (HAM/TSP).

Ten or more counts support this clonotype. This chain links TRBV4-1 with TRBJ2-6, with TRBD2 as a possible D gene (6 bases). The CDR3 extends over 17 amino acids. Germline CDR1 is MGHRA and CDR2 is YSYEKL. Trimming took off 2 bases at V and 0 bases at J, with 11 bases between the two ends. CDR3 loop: CASSQTPRGSGANVLTF. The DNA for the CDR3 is TGCGCCAGCAGCCAAACACCGCGGGGCTCTGGGGCCAACGTCCTGACTTTC.

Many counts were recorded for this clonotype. The CDR3, as DNA: TGCGCCAGCAGCCAAGAGCATAGGACTAGCGGATACAATGAGCAGTTCTTC. Translating gives CASSQEHRTSGYNEQFF. The rearrangement uses TRBV4-1 and TRBJ2-1; 10 nucleotides agree with TRBD2. The germline V gene encodes CDR1 MGHRA and CDR2 YSYEKL. CDR3 length: 17 amino acids. V gave up 0 bases and J gave up 4 bases; unmatched junction bases: 6.

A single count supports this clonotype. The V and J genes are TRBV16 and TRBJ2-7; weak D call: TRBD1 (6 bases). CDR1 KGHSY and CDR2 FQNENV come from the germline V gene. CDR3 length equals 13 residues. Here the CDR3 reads CVSSQSRGHEQYF. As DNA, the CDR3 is TGTGTCAGTAGCCAATCCAGGGGCCACGAGCAGTACTTC.

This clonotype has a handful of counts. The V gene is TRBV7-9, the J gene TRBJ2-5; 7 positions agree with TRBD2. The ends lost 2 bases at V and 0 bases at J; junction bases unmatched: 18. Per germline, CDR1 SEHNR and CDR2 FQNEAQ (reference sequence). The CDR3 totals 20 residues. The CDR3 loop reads CASSLRGSQRGHSYQETQYF. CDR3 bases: TGTGCCAGCAGCTTAAGGGGTTCTCAGCGGGGTCATTCGTACCAAGAGACCCAGTACTTC.

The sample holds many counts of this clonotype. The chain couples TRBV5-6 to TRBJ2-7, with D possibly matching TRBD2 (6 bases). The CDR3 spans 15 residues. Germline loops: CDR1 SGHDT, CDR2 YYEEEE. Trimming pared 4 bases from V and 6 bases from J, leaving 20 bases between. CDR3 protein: CASSGGRRATVEQYF. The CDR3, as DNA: TGTGCCAGCAGCGGGGGGAGGAGGGCAACGGTCGAGCAGTACTTC.

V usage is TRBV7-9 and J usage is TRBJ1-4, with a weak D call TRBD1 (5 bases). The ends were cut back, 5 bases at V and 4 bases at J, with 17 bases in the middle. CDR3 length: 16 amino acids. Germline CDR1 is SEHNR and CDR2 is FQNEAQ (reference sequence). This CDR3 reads CASSHDRGRDNEKLFF. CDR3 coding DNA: TGTGCCAGCAGCCACGACCGTGGCAGGGATAATGAAAAACTGTTTTTT. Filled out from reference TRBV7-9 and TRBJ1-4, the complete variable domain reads DTGVSQNPRHKITKRGQNVTFRCDPISEHNRLYWYRQTLGQGPEFLTYFQNEAQLEKSRLLSDRFSAERPKGSFSTLEIQRTEQGDSAMYLCASSHDRGRDNEKLFFGSGTQLSVL.

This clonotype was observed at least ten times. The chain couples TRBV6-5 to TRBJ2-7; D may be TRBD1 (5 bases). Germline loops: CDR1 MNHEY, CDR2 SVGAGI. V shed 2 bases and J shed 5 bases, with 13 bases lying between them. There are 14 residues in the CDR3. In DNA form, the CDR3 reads TGTGCCAGCAGTTACGCCCAAACAGGACACGAGCAGTACTTC. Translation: CASSYAQTGHEQYF.

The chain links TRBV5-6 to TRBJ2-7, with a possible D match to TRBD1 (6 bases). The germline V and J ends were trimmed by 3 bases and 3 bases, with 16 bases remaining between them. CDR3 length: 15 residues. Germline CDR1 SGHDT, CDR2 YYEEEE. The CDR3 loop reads CASSWIDRSYYEQYF. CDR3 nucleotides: TGTGCCAGCAGCTGGATTGACAGGAGTTACTACGAGCAGTACTTC.

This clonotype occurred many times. CDR3 protein: CASSPPGGNEQYF. For the CDR3, the DNA is TGTGCCAGCAGCCCACCCGGGGGGAACGAGCAGTACTTC. J is TRBJ2-7 and V is TRBV28; 7 nucleotides match TRBD2. This CDR3 has 13 amino acids. Unmatched junction bases numbered 7, after V lost 6 bases and J lost 5 bases. The germline gives CDR1 MDHEN, CDR2 SYDVKM.

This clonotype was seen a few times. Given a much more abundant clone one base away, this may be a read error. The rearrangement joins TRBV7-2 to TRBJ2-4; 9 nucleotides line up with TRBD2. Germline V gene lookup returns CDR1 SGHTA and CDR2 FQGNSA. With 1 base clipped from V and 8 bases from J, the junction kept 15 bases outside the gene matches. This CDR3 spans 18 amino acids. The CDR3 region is CASSLVGLAGPRKDIQYF. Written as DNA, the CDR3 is TGTGCCAGCAGCTTAGTAGGTCTAGCGGGGCCACGGAAAGACATTCAGTACTTC.

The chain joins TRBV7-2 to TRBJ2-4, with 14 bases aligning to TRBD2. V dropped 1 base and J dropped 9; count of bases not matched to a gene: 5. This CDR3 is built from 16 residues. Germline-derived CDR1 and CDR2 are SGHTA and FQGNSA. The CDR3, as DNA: TGTGCCAGCAGCTTAGTCGTGGGACTAGCGGGGGTCATTCAGTACTTC. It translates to CASSLVVGLAGVIQYF.

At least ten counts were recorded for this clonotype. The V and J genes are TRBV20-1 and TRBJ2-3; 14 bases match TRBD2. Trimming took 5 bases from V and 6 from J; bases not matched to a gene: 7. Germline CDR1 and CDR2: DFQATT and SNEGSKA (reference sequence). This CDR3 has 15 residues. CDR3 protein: CSAPRLAGGPDTQYF. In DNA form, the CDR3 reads TGCAGTGCTCCCAGACTAGCGGGGGGGCCCGATACGCAGTATTTT.

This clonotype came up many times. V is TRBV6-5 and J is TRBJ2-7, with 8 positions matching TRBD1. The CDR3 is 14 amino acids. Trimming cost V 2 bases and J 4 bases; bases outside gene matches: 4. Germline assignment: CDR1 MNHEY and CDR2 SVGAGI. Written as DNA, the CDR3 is TGTGCCAGCAGTTACGGCGACAGGGGTTACGAGCAGTACTTC. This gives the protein CASSYGDRGYEQYF.

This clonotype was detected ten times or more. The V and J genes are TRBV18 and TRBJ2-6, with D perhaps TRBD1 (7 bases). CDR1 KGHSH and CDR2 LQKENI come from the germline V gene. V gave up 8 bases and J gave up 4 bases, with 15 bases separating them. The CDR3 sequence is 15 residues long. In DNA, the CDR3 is TGTGCCAGCACAGGGGACTCCGGGGGGGCCAACGTCCTGACTTTC. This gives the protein CASTGDSGGANVLTF.

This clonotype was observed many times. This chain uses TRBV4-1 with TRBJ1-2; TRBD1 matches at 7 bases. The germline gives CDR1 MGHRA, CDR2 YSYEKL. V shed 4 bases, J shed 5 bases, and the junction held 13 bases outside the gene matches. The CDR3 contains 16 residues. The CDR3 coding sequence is TGCGCCAGCAGCCCCCGACAGGGATCCACTAGTTATGGCTACACCTTC. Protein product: CASSPRQGSTSYGYTF.

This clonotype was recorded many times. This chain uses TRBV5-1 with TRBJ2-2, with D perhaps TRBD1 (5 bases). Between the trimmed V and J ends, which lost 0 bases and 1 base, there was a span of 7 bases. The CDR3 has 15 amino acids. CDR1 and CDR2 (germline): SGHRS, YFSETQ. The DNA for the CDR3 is TGCGCCAGCAGCTTGGCAGGGTTGAACACCGGGGAGCTGTTTTTT. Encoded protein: CASSLAGLNTGELFF.

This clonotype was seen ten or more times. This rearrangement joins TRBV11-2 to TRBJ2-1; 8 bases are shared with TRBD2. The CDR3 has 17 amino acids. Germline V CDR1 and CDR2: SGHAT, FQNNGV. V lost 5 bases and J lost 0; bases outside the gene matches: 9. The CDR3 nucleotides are TGTGCCAGCAGCCGGTACGGGGGGGCGAGCTCCTACAATGAGCAGTTCTTC. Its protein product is CASSRYGGASSYNEQFF. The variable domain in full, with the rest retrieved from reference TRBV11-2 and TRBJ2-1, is EAGVAQSPRYKIIEKRQSVAFWCNPISGHATLYWYQQILGQGPKLLIQFQNNGVVDDSQLPKDRFSAERLKGVDSTLKIQPAKLEDSAVYLCASSRYGGASSYNEQFFGPGTRLTVL.

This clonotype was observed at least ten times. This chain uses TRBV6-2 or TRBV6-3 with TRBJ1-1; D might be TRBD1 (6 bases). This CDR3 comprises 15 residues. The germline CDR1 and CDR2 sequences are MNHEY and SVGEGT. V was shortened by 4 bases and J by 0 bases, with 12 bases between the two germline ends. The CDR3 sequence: CASSSPGVLNTEAFF. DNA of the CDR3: TGTGCCAGCAGTTCCCCAGGGGTTTTGAACACTGAAGCTTTCTTT.

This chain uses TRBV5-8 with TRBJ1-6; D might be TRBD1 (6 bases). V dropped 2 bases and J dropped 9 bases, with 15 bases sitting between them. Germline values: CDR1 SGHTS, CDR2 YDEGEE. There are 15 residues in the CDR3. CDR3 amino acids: CASSFIQGGGSPLHF. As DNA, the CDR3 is TGTGCCAGCAGCTTCATACAGGGTGGGGGTTCACCCCTCCACTTT.